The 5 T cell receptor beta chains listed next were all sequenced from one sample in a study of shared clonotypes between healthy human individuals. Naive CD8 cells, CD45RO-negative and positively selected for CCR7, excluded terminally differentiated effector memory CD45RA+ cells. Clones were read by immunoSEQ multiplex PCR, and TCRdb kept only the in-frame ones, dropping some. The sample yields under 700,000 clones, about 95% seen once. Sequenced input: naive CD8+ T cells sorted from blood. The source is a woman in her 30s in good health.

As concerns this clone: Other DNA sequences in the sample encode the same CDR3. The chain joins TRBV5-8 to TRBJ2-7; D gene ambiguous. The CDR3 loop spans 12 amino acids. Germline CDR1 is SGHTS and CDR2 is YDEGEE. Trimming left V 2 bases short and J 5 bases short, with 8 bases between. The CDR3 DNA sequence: TGTGCCAGCAGCTTAGTCGTCCACGAGCAGTACTTC. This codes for CASSLVVHEQYF.

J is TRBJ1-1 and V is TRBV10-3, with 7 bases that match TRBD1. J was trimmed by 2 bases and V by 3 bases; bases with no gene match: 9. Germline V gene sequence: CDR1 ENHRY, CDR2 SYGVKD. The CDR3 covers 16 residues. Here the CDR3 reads CAISDPPGQINTEAFF. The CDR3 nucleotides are TGTGCCATCAGTGACCCCCCGGGACAGATAAACACTGAAGCTTTCTTT.

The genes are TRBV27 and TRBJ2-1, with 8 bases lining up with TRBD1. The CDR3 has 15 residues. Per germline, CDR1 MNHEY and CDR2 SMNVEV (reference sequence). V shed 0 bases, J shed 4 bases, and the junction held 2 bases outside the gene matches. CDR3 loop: CASSLSGTGYNEQFF. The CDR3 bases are TGTGCCAGCAGTTTATCGGGGACAGGTTACAATGAGCAGTTCTTC.

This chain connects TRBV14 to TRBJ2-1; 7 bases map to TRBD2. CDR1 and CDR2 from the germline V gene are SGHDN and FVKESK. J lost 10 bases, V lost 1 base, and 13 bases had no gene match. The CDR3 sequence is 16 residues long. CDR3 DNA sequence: TGTGCCAGCAGCCAAGGTGCGGGCGGGAGAGGCGGAGAGCAGTTCTTC. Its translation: CASSQGAGGRGGEQFF.

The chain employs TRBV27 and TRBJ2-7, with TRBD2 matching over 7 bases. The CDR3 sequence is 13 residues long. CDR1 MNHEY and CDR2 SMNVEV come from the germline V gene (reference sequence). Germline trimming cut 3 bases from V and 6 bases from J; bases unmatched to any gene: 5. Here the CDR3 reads CASSLTSWSEQYF. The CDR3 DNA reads TGTGCCAGCAGTTTGACTAGCTGGAGCGAGCAGTACTTC.